This note documents a single T cell receptor (beta chain) sequence. The table came from immunoSEQ multiplex PCR; TCRdb's copy has only in-frame clones and leaves some out. Of about 170,000 clones in the sample, around 90% were seen once. This specimen belongs to a study of T cell responses to AZD1222 COVID-19 vaccine. Whole-study context: Second-dose intervals of approximately 4 or approximately 12 weeks were pooled.

This CDR3 has 15 amino acids. The germline CDR1 and CDR2 sequences are SGHVS and FQNEAQ. V lost 5 bases and J 5 bases, leaving 18 bases between the germline ends. Sequenced material: peripheral blood, taken on day 0 of AZD1222 vaccination. The chain employs TRBV7-8 and TRBJ1-1, with D perhaps TRBD1 (5 bases). The clonotype was recovered from an adult in good health. The CDR3 DNA is TGTGCCAGCAGCCCCACCAATGCGGGGGGAACTGAAGCTTTCTTT. Amino acids: CASSPTNAGGTEAFF.